The clone carrying this TCR beta chain occurred many times. Its antigen is currently unknown. The source of the sample is a study of breast tumors, draining lymph nodes, adjacent tissues. Broader study findings: That most tumor T cells come from lymph nodes remained unproven.

Breast cancer patients provided tissue from their axillary draining lymph nodes. One entry per CDR3 protein results from TCRdb running MiXCR on the multiplex PCR reads. The table records 150,000 to 200,000 distinct CDR3 sequences, about 30% of them present only once. The TCR originated in a female donor with breast cancer. Some clones in this sample may be carry-over from other donors' samples. The sequenced sample was axillary lymph node tissue.

CDR3 amino acids: CASSQAVVRGFDNSPLHF. The CDR3 region has the DNA TGCGCCAGCAGCCAAGCGGTTGTCAGGGGTTTCGATAATTCACCCCTCCACTTT. This rearrangement joins TRBV4-1 to TRBJ1-6; a weak D match, TRBD1 (6 bases). Germline V gene data show CDR1 as MGHRA and CDR2 as YSYEKL. Trimming stripped 1 base from V and 5 bases from J, with 18 bases between. The CDR3 has 18 residues.